Described below is a single TCR beta chain sequence and its context. These data come from a study of blood T cell repertoires in COVID-19. Study background: Material from acute and convalescent COVID-19 was sourced from the United States, Italy and Spain. The analysed material was cDNA or gDNA that came from T cells, B-cell-depleted T cells, or PBMCs.

CDR1 and CDR2 (germline): SGHTA, FQGNSA. The V end lost 4 bases, the J end lost 7 bases, and 16 bases lay between the germline ends. The CDR3 has 14 residues. Authors' processing steps: Reference gene primers were amplified, and this amplification served to estimate nucleated cell counts. The data were produced by immunoSEQ multiplex PCR, yet TCRdb's version contains in-frame clones alone and is incomplete. That table is the source of V, J and clone size, and D and trimming were worked out from the DNA. The sample yields about 180,000 clones, roughly four fifths seen once. Seattle enrolled patients during active infection and tracked them longitudinally.

The clonotype comes from a woman aged 70-85 years with COVID-19, enrolled during active disease. Sequencing input: peripheral blood. The chain links TRBV7-2 to TRBJ1-1; tentatively, D is TRBD1 (6 bases). In DNA, the CDR3 is TGTGCCAGCAGCTCCCCCAGGGGAACGGGTGAAGCTTTCTTT. This sequence encodes CASSSPRGTGEAFF. The full variable domain, in which reference TRBV7-2 and TRBJ1-1 provide the parts outside the CDR3, is GAGVSQSPSNKVTEKGKDVELRCDPISGHTALYWYRQSLGQGLEFLIYFQGNSAPDKSGLPSDRFSAERTGGSVSTLTIQRTQQEDSAVYLCASSSPRGTGEAFFGQGTRLTVV.